This T cell receptor (beta chain) was documented in a study of identical twins. TCRdb re-derived calls from the 5' RACE reads in MiXCR, one entry per CDR3 protein. The table shows hundreds of thousands of distinct CDR3 sequences, with roughly 6% occurring only once. Many counts were recorded for this clonotype. V lost 5 bases and J lost 6; bases outside the gene matches: 6. The germline CDR1 and CDR2 sequences are MNHEY and SMNVEV (reference sequence). The CDR3 loop spans 14 amino acids. This receptor was taken from a man between 18 and 29 years old in good health. This rearrangement joins TRBV27 to TRBJ1-5, with TRBD1 matching over 8 bases. The sequenced sample consisted of naive T cells sorted from blood. CDR3 DNA: TGTGCCAGCAGTGGACAGGGTGGGGGTCAGCCCCAGCATTTT. It codes for CASSGQGGGQPQHF.